These 7 T cell receptor beta chains were all obtained from the same sample, sequenced in a study of technical replicates of blood from a few donors. Assay: immunoSEQ multiplex PCR; the TCRdb copy retains only in-frame clones and omits some. The table shows some 74,000 clones, with approximately 90% occurring only once. The material sequenced was T cells isolated from PBMCs. These receptors originate from a human donor in good health.

The V call is TRBV6-5, the J call TRBJ2-3; 7 bases map to TRBD2. Germline CDR1 reads MNHEY; CDR2 reads SVGAGI. The V gene end was trimmed by 0 bases and the J gene end by 5 bases; junction bases not matched to a gene: 8. This CDR3 has 16 residues. CDR3 region: CASSYSSGRERDTQYF. CDR3 coding DNA: TGTGCCAGCAGTTACTCTAGCGGGCGTGAACGAGATACGCAGTATTTT.

This sequence joins TRBV7-2 and TRBJ1-4; TRBD1 agrees at 7 bases. Germline CDR1 reads SGHTA; CDR2 reads FQGNSA. J lost 2 bases, V lost 6 bases, and 9 bases had no gene match. CDR3 length: 16 residues. This CDR3 is CASSRQGVATNEKLFF. The DNA for the CDR3 is TGTGCCAGCAGTCGTCAGGGGGTCGCGACTAATGAAAAACTGTTTTTT. The full variable domain, rest sourced from reference TRBV7-2 and TRBJ1-4, is GAGVSQSPSNKVTEKGKDVELRCDPISGHTALYWYRQSLGQGLEFLIYFQGNSAPDKSGLPSDRFSAERTGGSVSTLTIQRTQQEDSAVYLCASSRQGVATNEKLFFGSGTQLSVL.

The V and J genes are TRBV4-2 and TRBJ2-2; 8 bases agree with TRBD2. CDR1 and CDR2 from the germline V gene are LGHNA and YNFKEQ. The V segment lost 8 bases and the J segment 3 bases; nucleotides outside the gene matches: 5. This CDR3 comprises 14 residues. CDR3 amino acids: CASRPGGDTGELFF. The DNA of the CDR3 is TGTGCCAGCCGTCCGGGAGGGGACACCGGGGAGCTGTTTTTT.

The chain couples TRBV5-5 to TRBJ2-7, with unresolved D. From germline, CDR1 is SGHKS and CDR2 YYEKEE (reference sequence). This CDR3 has 12 amino acids. V shed 7 bases and J shed 0 bases, with 8 bases lying between them. The CDR3 spells CASGPRSYEQYF. The CDR3 nucleotides read TGTGCCAGCGGGCCCCGCTCCTACGAGCAGTACTTC.

The chain couples TRBV27 to TRBJ2-7; possibly TRBD1 for D (5 bases). V dropped 3 bases and J dropped 4 bases, with 10 bases sitting between them. There are 13 residues in the CDR3. From germline, CDR1 is MNHEY and CDR2 SMNVEV (reference sequence). CDR3 bases: TGTGCCAGCAGTTTGGGGCCCTTATACGAGCAGTACTTC. It yields the protein CASSLGPLYEQYF.

The rearrangement joins TRBV11-2 to TRBJ2-1, with 9 nucleotides matching TRBD1. The CDR3 has 15 amino acids. Germline V gene lookup returns CDR1 SGHAT and CDR2 FQNNGV. Trimming took 5 bases from V and 2 from J; bases not matched to a gene: 4. The chain's CDR3 is CASSRDRATYNEQFF. CDR3 in DNA: TGTGCCAGCAGCCGGGACAGGGCTACCTACAATGAGCAGTTCTTC. Variable domain in full (rest from reference TRBV11-2 and TRBJ2-1): EAGVAQSPRYKIIEKRQSVAFWCNPISGHATLYWYQQILGQGPKLLIQFQNNGVVDDSQLPKDRFSAERLKGVDSTLKIQPAKLEDSAVYLCASSRDRATYNEQFFGPGTRLTVL.

A single count supports this clone. This chain uses TRBV6-5 with TRBJ1-2, with D possibly TRBD1 on 5 matching bases. Trimming pared 6 bases from V and 8 bases from J, leaving 16 bases between. CDR1 and CDR2 (germline): MNHEY, SVGAGI. This CDR3 contains 13 residues. The CDR3 is CASSNGGDRGYTF. CDR3 DNA: TGTGCCAGCAGCAACGGGGGGGATCGCGGCTACACCTTC.